These 11 T cell receptor beta chains were sequenced from one sample in a study of shared clonotypes between healthy human individuals (TCRdb year 2020). The method was the immunoSEQ multiplex PCR assay. The immuneACCESS repertoire file appears here via TCRdb, limited to in-frame rearrangements. These files lack a portion of the clones; in checked studies, under half of the deficit traces to unresolved V genes, and the cause of the others is not known. The sample data list 2 million to 3 million clones, and under 95% of these were observed just once. The biggest ten clones account for about 0.39% of the sample. The sample taken for sequencing was naive CD4+ T cells from PBMCs. Sample cell subset or site, as interpreted from the label and publication: CD45RA+ positively selected. Receptors originate from a young man in good health. Some clones in this sample may be carry-over from other donors' samples.

CDR3 in amino acids: CASSARLAESSYNEQFF. CDR3 sequence (DNA): TGTGCCAGCAGCGCCAGACTAGCGGAAAGCTCCTACAATGAGCAGTTCTTC. J is TRBJ2-1 and V is TRBV11-2, with 9 bases lining up with TRBD2. Trimming removed 5 bases from V and 0 bases from J; junction bases left unmatched: 8. The CDR3 consists of 17 residues. Germline values: CDR1 SGHAT, CDR2 FQNNGV. The complete variable domain, with remaining parts taken from reference TRBV11-2 and TRBJ2-1, reads EAGVAQSPRYKIIEKRQSVAFWCNPISGHATLYWYQQILGQGPKLLIQFQNNGVVDDSQLPKDRFSAERLKGVDSTLKIQPAKLEDSAVYLCASSARLAESSYNEQFFGPGTRLTVL.

A word on this clone: The same CDR3 is also encoded by other DNA sequences in this sample. The chain carries TRBV7-2 and TRBJ2-5; D ambiguous. V shed 3 bases and J shed 5 bases, with 4 bases lying between them. In germline, CDR1 is SGHTA, CDR2 FQGNSA. This CDR3 has 11 amino acids. CDR3 protein: CASSFTETQYF. CDR3 DNA sequence: TGTGCCAGCAGCTTTACTGAGACCCAGTACTTC. Supplemented by reference TRBV7-2 and TRBJ2-5, the full variable domain reads GAGVSQSPSNKVTEKGKDVELRCDPISGHTALYWYRQSLGQGLEFLIYFQGNSAPDKSGLPSDRFSAERTGGSVSTLTIQRTQQEDSAVYLCASSFTETQYFGPGTRLLVL.

The chain carries TRBV6-5 and TRBJ1-1; the match to TRBD1 covers 11 bases. The V segment lost 4 bases and the J segment 8 bases; nucleotides outside the gene matches: 9. The length of the CDR3 is 15 residues. Germline loops: CDR1 MNHEY, CDR2 SVGAGI. This CDR3 is CASSSGTGGSREAFF. For the CDR3, the DNA is TGTGCCAGCAGTTCCGGGACAGGGGGGTCGCGCGAAGCTTTCTTT.

A remark on this clone: Other DNA sequences in this specimen translate into the identical CDR3. The chain is built from TRBV19 and TRBJ1-1; 8 bases match TRBD1. The junction had 4 bases not matched to a gene; V was cut back by 3 bases and J by 4 bases. CDR3 size: 14 residues. CDR1 LNHDA and CDR2 SQIVND come from the germline V gene (reference sequence). The CDR3 sequence: CASSIGQGGTEAFF. The CDR3 nucleotides read TGTGCCAGTAGTATCGGACAGGGAGGCACTGAAGCTTTCTTT. The full variable domain, rest sourced from reference TRBV19 and TRBJ1-1, is DGGITQSPKYLFRKEGQNVTLSCEQNLNHDAMYWYRQDPGQGLRLIYYSQIVNDFQKGDIAEGYSVSREKKESFPLTVTSAQKNPTAFYLCASSIGQGGTEAFFGQGTRLTVV.

V gene TRBV19 combines with J gene TRBJ2-1; no clear D gene. V dropped 7 bases and J dropped 0 bases, with 16 bases sitting between them. Germline loops: CDR1 LNHDA, CDR2 SQIVND (reference sequence). This CDR3 is 16 amino acids long. Here the CDR3 DNA reads TGTGCCAGTACAATTCGTGGTGAAAACTCCTACAATGAGCAGTTCTTC. Translation: CASTIRGENSYNEQFF.

V usage is TRBV5-4 and J usage is TRBJ2-7; TRBD1 matches at 10 bases. This CDR3 contains 16 residues. The germline V gene has CDR1 SGHNT and CDR2 YYREEE (reference sequence). With 4 bases clipped from V and 4 bases from J, the junction kept 11 bases outside the gene matches. CDR3 bases: TGTGCCAGCAGCCTCACGTCCGGGACAGGGGCGTACGAGCAGTACTTC. It is translated as CASSLTSGTGAYEQYF.

The rearrangement joins TRBV5-1 to TRBJ2-5, with D perhaps TRBD2 (7 bases). The CDR3 spans 15 residues. With 0 bases removed from V and 5 bases from J, the gap between germline ends came to 14 bases. Germline loops: CDR1 SGHRS, CDR2 YFSETQ. This CDR3 reads CASSLVAGAGETQYF. In DNA form, the CDR3 reads TGCGCCAGCAGCTTGGTTGCGGGGGCCGGTGAGACCCAGTACTTC. Full variable domain (missing parts from reference TRBV5-1 and TRBJ2-5): KAGVTQTPRYLIKTRGQQVTLSCSPISGHRSVSWYQQTPGQGLQFLFEYFSETQRNKGNFPGRFSGRQFSNSRSEMNVSTLELGDSALYLCASSLVAGAGETQYFGPGTRLLVL.

In its sample, this clone was seen once. This chain connects TRBV4-2 to TRBJ2-3; 13 bases map to TRBD2. V lost 4 bases to trimming and J lost 4 bases; unmatched junction nucleotides: 5. Per germline, CDR1 LGHNA and CDR2 YNFKEQ. CDR3 length: 16 amino acids. The CDR3 DNA reads TGTGCCAGCAGCCCCAGGACTAGCGGGAGCCCAGATACGCAGTATTTT. It encodes CASSPRTSGSPDTQYF.

The rearrangement links TRBV6-5 to TRBJ1-4, with a possible D match to TRBD1 (5 bases). The length of the CDR3 is 15 residues. The V end was cut by 5 bases, the J end by 5 bases, with 15 bases between. The germline V gene encodes CDR1 MNHEY and CDR2 SVGAGI. Here the CDR3 DNA reads TGTGCCAGCAGTCTGAGGACACCAAGGAATGAAAAACTGTTTTTT. Translated, it gives CASSLRTPRNEKLFF.

V usage is TRBV6-6 and J usage is TRBJ2-7, with D possibly TRBD2 on 5 matching bases. The germline V gene encodes CDR1 MNHNY and CDR2 SVGAGI (reference sequence). The CDR3 has 14 residues. Deletions cut 2 bases from V and 4 bases from J, with 12 bases between. The CDR3: CASSYEGWAYEQYF. CDR3 DNA sequence: TGTGCCAGCAGTTACGAGGGCTGGGCGTACGAGCAGTACTTC.

The chain uses TRBV6-4 and TRBJ2-2; a weak D match, TRBD2 (5 bases). The ends were cut back, 0 bases at V and 0 bases at J, with 5 bases in the middle. Germline loops: CDR1 MRHNA, CDR2 SNTAGT. CDR3 size: 15 residues. CDR3 nucleotide sequence: TGTGCCAGCAGTGACTCCGGGGCGAACACCGGGGAGCTGTTTTTT. Its protein is CASSDSGANTGELFF.